This T cell receptor (beta chain) was captured by sequencing in a study of identical twins. Whole-study results and caveats: Out-of-frame alpha sequences common to twins were enriched for low generation probability. Invariant cells of the MAIT and iNKT types might have partly distorted the zero-insertion analyses.

This clonotype was counted a few times. Its antigen remains unknown. Deletions cut 2 bases from V and 0 bases from J, with 15 bases between. This CDR3 is built from 17 residues. Germline V lookup: CDR1 SGHRS, CDR2 YFSETQ. Template switching (which added a universal primer site) was used, and cDNA carried unique molecular identifiers. Using its own MiXCR run on the 5' RACE reads, TCRdb lists one record per CDR3 protein. The sample holds around 570,000 distinct CDR3 sequences, around 9.6% seen once. These data were also reused for a study on yellow fever vaccine responses in identical twins.

This chain connects TRBV5-1 to TRBJ1-5; D perhaps matches TRBD1 (5 bases). This sequence was found in a woman younger than 35 in good health. Sequences were obtained from PBMCs. The CDR3 sequence is CASSLLDSHDSNQPQHF. CDR3 coding DNA: TGCGCCAGCAGCTTACTTGACAGTCATGATAGCAATCAGCCCCAGCATTTT.